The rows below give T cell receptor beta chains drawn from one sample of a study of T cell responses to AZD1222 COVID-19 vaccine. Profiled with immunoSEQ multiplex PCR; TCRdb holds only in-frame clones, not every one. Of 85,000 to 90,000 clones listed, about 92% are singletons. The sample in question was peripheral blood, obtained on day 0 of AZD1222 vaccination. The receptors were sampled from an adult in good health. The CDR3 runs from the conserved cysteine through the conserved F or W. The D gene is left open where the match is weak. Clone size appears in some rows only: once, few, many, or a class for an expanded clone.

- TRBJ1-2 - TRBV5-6 CASSNDASGRDGYTF TGTGCCAGCAGCAATGATGCTTCAGGACGGGATGGCTACACCTTC
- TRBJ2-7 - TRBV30 CAWSEGLRTYEQYF TGTGCCTGGAGTGAGGGGCTCCGGACCTACGAGCAGTACTTC
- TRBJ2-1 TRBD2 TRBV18 CASSPSGLGYNEQFF TGTGCCAGCTCACCATCTGGACTAGGCTACAATGAGCAGTTCTTC
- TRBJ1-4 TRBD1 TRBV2 CASRDRGMANEKLFF TGTGCCAGCAGGGACAGGGGGATGGCTAATGAAAAACTGTTTTTT
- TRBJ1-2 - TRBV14 CASSQGAGYGYTF TGTGCCAGCAGCCAAGGCGCAGGCTATGGCTACACCTTC
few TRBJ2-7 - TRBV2 CASSEMYEQYF TGTGCCAGCAGTGAAATGTACGAGCAGTACTTC
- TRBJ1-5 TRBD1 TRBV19 CASSSTGGGNQPQHF TGTGCCAGTAGTTCTACAGGGGGCGGCAATCAGCCCCAGCATTTT
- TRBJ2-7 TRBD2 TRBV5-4 CASSLLAGESYEQYF TGTGCCAGCAGCTTGCTAGCGGGAGAGAGTTACGAGCAGTACTTC
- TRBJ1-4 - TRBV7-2 CASSLAPGGAGNEKLFF TGTGCCAGCAGCTTAGCGCCCGGGGGGGCAGGTAATGAAAAACTGTTTTTT
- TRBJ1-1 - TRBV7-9 CAIRYDANTEAFF TGTGCCATCCGTTACGATGCGAACACTGAAGCTTTCTTT
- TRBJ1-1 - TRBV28 CASSSSGTKAFF TGTGCCAGCAGTTCGTCCGGGACTAAAGCTTTCTTT
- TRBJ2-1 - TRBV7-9 CASSLATSEQFF TGTGCCAGCAGCTTAGCGACGAGTGAGCAGTTCTTC
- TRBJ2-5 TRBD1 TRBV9 CASSLRTGGTKTQYF TGTGCCAGCAGCCTCCGGACAGGGGGCACAAAGACCCAGTACTTC
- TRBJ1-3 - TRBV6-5 CASRSPSGNTIYF TGTGCCAGCAGATCCCCCTCTGGAAACACCATATATTTT
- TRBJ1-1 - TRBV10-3 CATQGQTLNTEAFF TGTGCCACCCAGGGTCAAACGTTGAACACTGAAGCTTTCTTT
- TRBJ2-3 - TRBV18 CASSPGGLTDTQYF TGTGCCAGCTCACCGGGGGGCCTCACAGATACGCAGTATTTT
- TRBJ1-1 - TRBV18 CASSGRPEGEAFF TGTGCCAGCTCTGGAAGACCCGAGGGTGAAGCTTTCTTT
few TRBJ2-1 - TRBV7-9 CASSPKRRLINEQFF TGTGCCAGCAGCCCTAAAAGACGACTTATCAATGAGCAGTTCTTC
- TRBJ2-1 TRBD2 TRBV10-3 CAISEVGLAAPGHEQFF TGTGCCATCAGTGAGGTGGGACTAGCGGCTCCCGGCCATGAGCAGTTCTTC
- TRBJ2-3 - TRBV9 CASSVGRATDTQYF TGTGCCAGCAGCGTAGGTAGGGCCACAGATACGCAGTATTTT